Given below is one T cell receptor (beta chain) in context. As processed by the authors: Estimates of nucleated cell counts were drawn from the amplification of reference gene primers. Clones were sequenced by immunoSEQ multiplex PCR, and TCRdb holds only the in-frame ones, with some missing. That table is the source of V, J and clone size, and D and trimming were worked out from the DNA. The repertoire holds 80,000 to 100,000 clones, with approximately 84% as singletons. The data were obtained in a study of blood T cell repertoires in COVID-19. Overall study: Researchers got acute and convalescent COVID-19 samples from the United States, Italy and Spain. PBMCs, B-cell-depleted T cells, or T cells provided the cDNA or gDNA that made up the material.

The sample taken for sequencing was peripheral blood. The origin of this receptor is a man aged 55 to 69 with acute or convalescent COVID-19.

CDR3 DNA sequence: TGCGCCAGCAGCGGGGGCTATGCGGGCACTGAAGCTTTCTTT. Residues: CASSGGYAGTEAFF. This chain joins TRBV5-1 and TRBJ1-1; D is perhaps TRBD1 (6 bases). This CDR3 comprises 14 residues. Germline values: CDR1 SGHRS, CDR2 YFSETQ. With 4 bases removed from V and 4 bases from J, the gap between germline ends came to 14 bases.